The 31 T cell receptor beta chains given below trace back to one sample, sequenced in a study of T-cell reconstitution after alpha-beta-depleted transplantation in children (dated by TCRdb to 2016 to 2017). The library was obtained by PCR. Sequencing was carried out with an Illumina HiSeq 2500. To normalize quantification of the TCRbeta repertoire, the TCR libraries were built with molecular barcoding that relied on unique molecular identifiers. TCRdb took the public reads, trimmed them with fastp at Q25, ran MiXCR for clone calling and kept in-frame beta chains. Rows matching on CDR3 protein sequence are summarized as one entry with the most common DNA and genes. Recorded for this sample are nearly 550,000 distinct CDR3 sequences; about 17% of them occurred a single time. The ten biggest clones cover 3.3% of the sample. The source was PBMCs from the stem cell graft donor, collected from the stem cell graft. The receptor source for this set is a human donor who donated a stem cell graft to a child with acute lymphoblastic leukemia.

In this sample, this clonotype turned up many times. This chain connects TRBV5-6 to TRBJ2-7; tentatively, D is TRBD1 (6 bases). The CDR3 length is 13 residues. V dropped 4 bases and J dropped 3 bases, with 11 bases sitting between them. In germline, CDR1 is SGHDT, CDR2 YYEEEE. The CDR3 DNA sequence: TGTGCCAGCAGCGATGGGACATACTACGAGCAGTACTTC. This encodes CASSDGTYYEQYF.

The table lists this clonotype with a few counts. The rearrangement uses TRBV5-1 and TRBJ2-3, with D hard to call. The CDR3 is 12 residues long. Deletions cut 5 bases from V and 4 bases from J, with 8 bases between. Germline loops: CDR1 SGHRS, CDR2 YFSETQ. DNA for the CDR3: TGCGCCAGCAGTCCTAGGGCAGATACGCAGTATTTT. Protein product: CASSPRADTQYF.

This clonotype was counted only a few times. V is TRBV7-9 and J is TRBJ2-5; D remains unclear. From germline, CDR1 is SEHNR and CDR2 FQNEAQ (reference sequence). V lost 1 base to trimming and J lost 4 bases, with 10 bases between them. CDR3 size: 14 residues. CDR3 sequence (DNA): TGTGCCAGCAGCTTAGTCATCCTGGGAGAGACCCAGTACTTC. Residues: CASSLVILGETQYF.

The gene calls are TRBV28 and TRBJ1-2, with D unresolved. With 3 bases removed from V and 8 bases from J, the gap between germline ends came to 25 bases. The CDR3 is 17 residues long. CDR1 is MDHEN and CDR2 is SYDVKM in the germline V gene. CDR3 coding DNA: TGTGCCAGCAGTTTTCGGACTGCGGACCTCCCTATCGGCGGCTACACCTTC. Translating it yields CASSFRTADLPIGGYTF.

The table lists this clonotype with a few counts. The chain carries TRBV29-1 and TRBJ2-7, with D possibly TRBD1 on 6 matching bases. The germline gives CDR1 SQVTM, CDR2 ANQGSEA. The CDR3 spans 13 residues. V dropped 2 bases and J dropped 1 base, with 9 bases sitting between them. CDR3 sequence: CSVETGPSYEQYF. Written as DNA, the CDR3 is TGCAGCGTTGAAACAGGGCCTTCCTACGAGCAGTACTTC.

J is TRBJ2-7 and V is TRBV18, with D perhaps TRBD2 (6 bases). This CDR3 is built from 12 residues. Trimming left V 4 bases short and J 6 bases short, with 10 bases between. Germline V gene sequence: CDR1 KGHSH, CDR2 LQKENI. CDR3 protein: CASSLYSGEQYF. In DNA form, the CDR3 reads TGTGCCAGCTCACTTTATAGCGGCGAGCAGTACTTC.

This chain uses TRBV20-1 with TRBJ1-1; 10 bases match TRBD1. Germline assignment: CDR1 DFQATT and CDR2 SNEGSKA (reference sequence). There are 19 residues in the CDR3. The V segment lost 0 bases and the J segment 5 bases; nucleotides outside the gene matches: 18. CDR3 in amino acids: CSARDANPGQGKWVTEAFF. DNA of the CDR3: TGCAGTGCTAGAGATGCTAATCCGGGACAGGGGAAATGGGTAACTGAAGCTTTCTTT.

The chain is built from TRBV12-3 or TRBV12-4 and TRBJ2-1; perhaps TRBD1 as D (5 bases). The CDR3 is 14 amino acids. V gave up 6 bases and J gave up 1 base, with 10 bases separating them. The CDR3 nucleotides are TGTGCCAGCAGGACTGACAGTTCCTACAATGAGCAGTTCTTC. Residues: CASRTDSSYNEQFF.

This clonotype was recorded a few times. This sequence joins TRBV10-3 and TRBJ1-1; TRBD1 aligns across 7 bases. The CDR3 totals 11 residues. The germline gives CDR1 ENHRY, CDR2 SYGVKD. The V and J ends lost 11 bases and 10 bases, in that order; junction bases with no gene match: 10. In nucleotides, the CDR3 is TGTGCCGTTGGGCAGGGGGACGGAGCTTTCTTT. Its protein product is CAVGQGDGAFF.

In DNA form, the CDR3 reads TGCAGTGCTAGATCTATCTCGACCAGGGGACTCGACGGATCCACAGAGGCAACTAATGAAAAACTGTTTTTT. This encodes CSARSISTRGLDGSTEATNEKLFF. V and J are TRBV20-1 and TRBJ1-4; the D gene is possibly TRBD1 (6 bases). The V end lost 2 bases, the J end lost 0 bases, and 37 bases lay between the germline ends. The CDR3 extends over 24 amino acids. In germline, CDR1 is DFQATT, CDR2 SNEGSKA (reference sequence).

The CDR3 nucleotides read TGCAGCGTCTCGACAGAGAACACCGGGGAGCTGTTTTTT. Translating it yields CSVSTENTGELFF. The chain is built from TRBV29-1 and TRBJ2-2; weak D call: TRBD1 (5 bases). The CDR3 has 13 amino acids. V was trimmed by 6 bases and J by 1 base, leaving 9 bases between them. The germline V gene encodes CDR1 SQVTM and CDR2 ANQGSEA.

In its sample, this clonotype was seen a few times. J is TRBJ1-1 and V is TRBV7-8; 12 bases agree with TRBD1. The ends lost 4 bases at V and 7 bases at J; junction bases unmatched: 4. There are 14 residues in the CDR3. CDR1 SGHVS and CDR2 FQNEAQ come from the germline V gene. The CDR3 spells CASSWGQGAGEAFF. The DNA for the CDR3 is TGTGCCAGCAGCTGGGGACAGGGGGCAGGTGAAGCTTTCTTT.

The chain is built from TRBV7-9 and TRBJ1-2; D might be TRBD1 (6 bases). Trimming cost V 5 bases and J 4 bases, with 11 bases left between them. Germline CDR1 is SEHNR and CDR2 is FQNEAQ (reference sequence). This CDR3 contains 13 residues. Here the CDR3 DNA reads TGTGCCAGCAGCCATGGACAGCGCTATGGCTACACCTTC. Amino acid sequence: CASSHGQRYGYTF.

J is TRBJ2-7 and V is TRBV12-3 or TRBV12-4; 7 bases match TRBD1. The CDR3 is made up of 14 amino acids. The J segment lost 2 bases and the V segment lost 6 bases, leaving 7 bases of the junction unmatched. CDR3 residues: CASSVGTAPYEQYF. CDR3 nucleotide sequence: TGTGCCAGCAGCGTCGGGACAGCACCCTACGAGCAGTACTTC.

This clonotype was detected a few times. This rearrangement joins TRBV20-1 to TRBJ2-7; the D gene is possibly TRBD2 (6 bases). Germline V gene sequence: CDR1 DFQATT, CDR2 SNEGSKA (reference sequence). The CDR3 extends over 15 amino acids. V lost 0 bases and J 9 bases, leaving 21 bases between the germline ends. The CDR3 is CSARDAVGTLRGQYF. CDR3 DNA sequence: TGCAGTGCTAGAGACGCGGTTGGGACGCTGCGGGGGCAGTACTTC.

This chain links TRBV25-1 with TRBJ2-2, with TRBD1 matching 8 bases. The V segment lost 3 bases and the J segment 4 bases; nucleotides outside the gene matches: 7. The CDR3 runs to 16 residues. The germline V gene encodes CDR1 MGHDK and CDR2 SYGVNS. The CDR3 DNA is TGTGCCAGCAGTGAGGCCGGGACAGGAACCACCGGGGAGCTGTTTTTT. Translated, it gives CASSEAGTGTTGELFF.

This clonotype was seen a handful of times. This chain uses TRBV5-1 with TRBJ2-3; 11 positions agree with TRBD2. Per germline, CDR1 SGHRS and CDR2 YFSETQ. The CDR3 totals 15 residues. The V and J ends lost 0 bases and 7 bases, in that order; junction bases with no gene match: 4. CDR3 in DNA: TGCGCCAGCAGCTTGGTAGCGGGAGGGCCTAATACGCAGTATTTT. Translating it yields CASSLVAGGPNTQYF.

In its sample, this clonotype was seen many times. The chain joins TRBV4-1 to TRBJ2-6; a weak D match, TRBD2 (5 bases). V lost 0 bases, J lost 2 bases, and 8 bases lay in between. The length of the CDR3 is 16 residues. Germline V gene data show CDR1 as MGHRA and CDR2 as YSYEKL. This CDR3 reads CASSQDSGTGANVLTF. The CDR3 region has the DNA TGCGCCAGCAGCCAAGATTCGGGAACTGGGGCCAACGTCCTGACTTTC.

The chain joins TRBV6-5 to TRBJ2-5; 9 nucleotides line up with TRBD2. The CDR3 consists of 17 residues. Trimming took 0 bases from V and 5 from J; bases not matched to a gene: 10. The germline CDR1 and CDR2 sequences are MNHEY and SVGAGI. The CDR3 region is CASSYSPYSGRSETQYF. The CDR3 DNA reads as TGTGCCAGCAGTTACTCCCCCTATAGCGGGAGAAGTGAGACCCAGTACTTC.

This clonotype was detected a few times. The V call is TRBV30, the J call TRBJ1-1, with TRBD1 matching 9 bases. Germline loops: CDR1 GTSNPN, CDR2 SVGIG (reference sequence). J lost 6 bases, V lost 3 bases, and 11 bases had no gene match. The CDR3 spans 15 residues. CDR3 DNA sequence: TGTGCCTGGAGGCTATTCGGACAGGGGACGGCTGAAGCTTTCTTT. Translating it yields CAWRLFGQGTAEAFF.

The J gene is TRBJ2-3, the V gene TRBV4-1; perhaps TRBD2 as D (6 bases). The CDR3 loop spans 15 amino acids. Trimming shortened V by 0 bases and J by 9 bases, and 16 bases separated the two germline ends. CDR1 is MGHRA, CDR2 YSYEKL, per germline. In nucleotides, the CDR3 is TGCGCCAGCAGCCAAGATGGTACCGGAGGGCTGACGCAGTATTTT. Encoded protein: CASSQDGTGGLTQYF.

V usage is TRBV7-2 and J usage is TRBJ1-6, with D perhaps matching TRBD1 (5 bases). The germline V gene encodes CDR1 SGHTA and CDR2 FQGNSA. The V end lost 1 base, the J end lost 10 bases, and 8 bases lay between the germline ends. CDR3 length: 13 residues. In DNA form, the CDR3 reads TGTGCCAGCAGCTTAGAGGGGTCCTCACCCCTCCACTTT. It translates to CASSLEGSSPLHF.

This clonotype has more than one count but fewer than ten. The chain has TRBV15 and TRBJ2-4; 7 bases fit TRBD1. The CDR3 is 18 residues long. The V gene end was trimmed by 0 bases and the J gene end by 0 bases; junction bases not matched to a gene: 8. CDR1 and CDR2 from the germline V gene are LNHNV and YYDKDF (reference sequence). For the CDR3, the DNA is TGTGCCACCAGCAGAGAAGGAAGGGGGCAGCTAGCCAAAAACATTCAGTACTTC. Residues: CATSREGRGQLAKNIQYF.

The genes are TRBV29-1 and TRBJ2-7; D remains ambiguous. Trimming cost V 1 base and J 2 bases, with 6 bases left between them. The length of the CDR3 is 12 residues. From germline, CDR1 is SQVTM and CDR2 ANQGSEA. CDR3 in amino acids: CSVEASAYEQYF. The CDR3 nucleotides are TGCAGCGTTGAAGCCAGTGCCTACGAGCAGTACTTC.

This clonotype has at least ten counts. This sequence joins TRBV25-1 and TRBJ2-7; no definite D call. The ends were cut back, 9 bases at V and 1 base at J, with 10 bases in the middle. Germline CDR1 is MGHDK and CDR2 is SYGVNS. The CDR3 consists of 12 residues. CDR3 in amino acids: CASLTSSYEQYF. The CDR3 bases are TGTGCCAGTCTGACATCGTCCTACGAGCAGTACTTC.

This clonotype came up a few times. The rearrangement links TRBV7-3 to TRBJ2-1; the D is unclear. Germline CDR1 and CDR2: SGHTA and FQGTGA. V gave up 1 base and J gave up 4 bases, with 8 bases separating them. The CDR3 runs 14 residues. CDR3 nucleotides: TGTGCCAGCAGCTTAATGGGTAGATACAATGAGCAGTTCTTC. Translation gives CASSLMGRYNEQFF.

At least ten counts were recorded for this clonotype. The rearrangement uses TRBV12-3 or TRBV12-4 and TRBJ2-1; TRBD2 matches at 15 bases. The length of the CDR3 is 16 residues. V was pared by 6 bases and J by 5 bases, with 5 bases of the junction left unmatched. CDR3 in amino acids: CASSDRTSGRDNEQFF. The CDR3 DNA sequence: TGTGCCAGCAGCGACAGGACTAGCGGGAGGGACAATGAGCAGTTCTTC.

The rearrangement uses TRBV7-3 and TRBJ2-3, with TRBD2 matching over 15 bases. The CDR3 is made up of 17 amino acids. J gave up 2 bases and V 2 bases, and 2 bases lay outside the gene matches. Looked up from germline, CDR1 is SGHTA and CDR2 is FQGTGA. CDR3 nucleotides: TGTGCCAGCAGCTTAGGACTAGCGGGAGGGGACACAGATACGCAGTATTTT. Encoded protein: CASSLGLAGGDTDTQYF. The full variable domain, its missing parts supplied by reference TRBV7-3 and TRBJ2-3, is GAGVSQTPSNKVTEKGKYVELRCDPISGHTALYWYRQSLGQGPEFLIYFQGTGAADDSGLPNDRFFAVRPEGSVSTLKIQRTERGDSAVYLCASSLGLAGGDTDTQYFGPGTRLTVL.

The gene calls are TRBV20-1 and TRBJ2-1; 7 bases are shared with TRBD1. The CDR3 is made up of 16 amino acids. CDR1 DFQATT and CDR2 SNEGSKA come from the germline V gene (reference sequence). V dropped 1 base and J dropped 2; count of bases not matched to a gene: 8. In DNA, the CDR3 is TGCAGTGCTAGAGGGATGCCAGGGACAGCCTACAATGAGCAGTTCTTC. Translated: CSARGMPGTAYNEQFF.

This sequence joins TRBV18 and TRBJ1-6; no reliable D call. The CDR3 spans 14 residues. Trimming pared 3 bases from V and 7 bases from J, leaving 10 bases between. CDR1 KGHSH and CDR2 LQKENI come from the germline V gene. The DNA for the CDR3 is TGTGCCAGCTCACCGGCGGCGAGAAATTCACCCCTCCACTTT. It specifies CASSPAARNSPLHF.

Details on this clonotype: One end of the junction is discordant with germline, which a read error may explain. CDR3 coding DNA: TGCGCCAGCACCCTGCCGACTAGCGGAAACACCGGGGACCTGTTTTTT. This codes for CASTLPTSGNTGDLFF. The chain uses TRBV5-1 and TRBJ2-2, with 9 bases aligning to TRBD2. This CDR3 spans 16 amino acids. CDR1 is SGHRS, CDR2 YFSETQ, per germline.